This T cell receptor (beta chain) was identified during a study of T-cell memory formation after mild COVID-19. Study observations and caveats: Mostly located in CM and EM were contracting CD4+ clones, with contracting CD8+ clones located in EMRA. Among clones contracting day 15 to 85, CD4/CD8 was balanced, whereas later expanders leaned CD4+.

The junction had 12 bases not matched to a gene; V was cut back by 2 bases and J by 7 bases. The CDR3 has 18 amino acids. Germline CDR1 and CDR2: SGHTA and FQGNSA. This clonotype has at least ten counts. Its antigen is not known. TCRdb reanalysed the 5' RACE reads using MiXCR and keeps one entry per CDR3 protein. The table includes 450,000 to 650,000 distinct CDR3 sequences, about 22% detected once. Sequencing was done on a sample of PBMCs or a T cell subset sorted from them (not recorded which). This chain joins TRBV7-2 and TRBJ2-1, with 12 positions matching TRBD2. This TCR was recovered from an adult woman who had mild COVID-19 (a few samples of this study predate the infection). Cell type and time point are not known. The CDR3 spells CASSLQLRLAGDINEQFF. The CDR3 coding sequence is TGTGCCAGCAGCTTACAACTTAGACTAGCGGGAGATATAAATGAGCAGTTCTTC. The whole variable domain, remainder taken from reference TRBV7-2 and TRBJ2-1, is GAGVSQSPSNKVTEKGKDVELRCDPISGHTALYWYRQSLGQGLEFLIYFQGNSAPDKSGLPSDRFSAERTGGSVSTLTIQRTQQEDSAVYLCASSLQLRLAGDINEQFFGPGTRLTVL.